These 2 T cell receptor beta chains were all obtained from the same sample, sequenced in a study of blood T cell repertoires in COVID-19 (dated by TCRdb to 2020 to 2022). Libraries were prepared through the immunoSEQ multiplex PCR assay. TCRdb stores this immuneACCESS table with in-frame sequences only. Part of the clones is absent; in the studies checked, under half of the shortfall reflects unresolved V genes, and no reason is known for the rest. Counted in this sample were roughly 230,000 clones; 80% to 85% of them appeared once. In total, the top ten clones hold around 4% of the sample. The specimen was peripheral blood. The receptors stem from a man aged 45-60 years with active or convalescent COVID-19.

The chain links TRBV3-1 (or the pseudogene TRBV3-2) to TRBJ1-2; D possibly corresponds to TRBD1 (5 bases). CDR1 and CDR2 from the germline V gene are LGHDT and YNNKEL (reference sequence). V lost 1 base, J lost 7 bases, and 10 bases lay in between. The CDR3 is 13 residues long. This chain's CDR3 is CASSQVSRGGYTF. The CDR3 DNA reads TGTGCCAGCAGCCAAGTGAGTAGGGGTGGCTACACCTTC.

The gene calls are TRBV24-1 and TRBJ2-1; 8 nucleotides line up with TRBD2. The CDR3 covers 20 residues. V lost 4 bases and J lost 0; bases outside the gene matches: 16. CDR1 and CDR2 from the germline V gene are KGHDR and SFDVKD. CDR3 in DNA: TGTGCCACCAGTGACACGACCCTTGCGGGGGGCCCGAGCTCCTACAATGAGCAGTTCTTC. Amino acids: CATSDTTLAGGPSSYNEQFF.